This entry lists 27 T cell receptor beta chains sequenced from one sample in a study of vaccination effects on CD4 cells after COVID-19. Antigens of these TCRs are unknown. The method was immunoSEQ multiplex PCR; TCRdb's version includes in-frame clones alone and lacks a portion of them. Of about 73,000 clones listed, about 73% are singletons. The authors isolated CD4+ T cells after approximately 9 days of culture. Each participant was given two doses of one vaccine (BNT162b2 or mRNA-1273). The sample consisted of CD4+ T cells from PBMCs cultured without peptide, taken after COVID-19 vaccination. Source of these receptors: a human donor who received a COVID-19 vaccine.

The V gene is TRBV27, the J gene TRBJ1-6, with 8 bases identical to TRBD1. The length of the CDR3 is 15 residues. The germline V gene encodes CDR1 MNHEY and CDR2 SMNVEV (reference sequence). Germline trimming cut 1 base from V and 10 bases from J; bases unmatched to any gene: 6. CDR3 nucleotides: TGTGCCAGCAGTTTATTTGCGACAGGGGACTCACCCCTCCACTTT. Translated: CASSLFATGDSPLHF.

The chain recombines TRBV7-9 with TRBJ1-5, with a tentative D call TRBD1 (5 bases). Germline CDR1 reads SEHNR; CDR2 reads FQNEAQ (reference sequence). Trimming took off 1 base at V and 7 bases at J, with 14 bases between the two ends. CDR3 length: 15 amino acids. The CDR3 DNA is TGTGCCAGCAGCTTAGATGGGCAGGGTTACCAGCCCCAGCATTTT. Encoded protein: CASSLDGQGYQPQHF.

The chain has TRBV5-6 and TRBJ1-5; no reliable D call. V shed 5 bases and J shed 0 bases, with 12 bases lying between them. CDR1 SGHDT and CDR2 YYEEEE come from the germline V gene. The length of the CDR3 is 15 residues. The CDR3 nucleotides are TGTGCCAGCAGAGTTACGGTGACTAGCAATCAGCCCCAGCATTTT. Its translation: CASRVTVTSNQPQHF.

The rearrangement joins TRBV5-1 to TRBJ2-5, with TRBD1 as a possible D gene (6 bases). Germline-derived CDR1 and CDR2 are SGHRS and YFSETQ. V dropped 1 base and J dropped 5 bases, with 15 bases sitting between them. The CDR3 has 15 amino acids. This CDR3 is CASSLSQGIMETQYF. The CDR3 bases are TGCGCCAGCAGCTTGAGCCAGGGGATTATGGAGACCCAGTACTTC.

This clone showed up just a few times. The rearrangement uses TRBV18 and TRBJ2-3; TRBD2 agrees at 10 bases. Germline CDR1 KGHSH, CDR2 LQKENI. This CDR3 has 15 residues. V trimming: 5 bases; J trimming: 1 base; junction bases outside the gene matches: 3. DNA for the CDR3: TGTGCCAGCTCATACGGACTAGCGGGCACAGATACGCAGTATTTT. Amino acid sequence: CASSYGLAGTDTQYF. Based on the CDR3 plus reference TRBV18 and TRBJ2-3, the full variable domain is NAGVMQNPRHLVRRRGQEARLRCSPMKGHSHVYWYRQLPEEGLKFMVYLQKENIIDESGMPKERFSAEFPKEGPSILRIQQVVRGDSAAYFCASSYGLAGTDTQYFGPGTRLTVL.

The V and J genes are TRBV4-3 and TRBJ2-5, with 12 bases fitting TRBD2. The V segment lost 0 bases and the J segment 7 bases; nucleotides outside the gene matches: 6. The CDR3 extends over 16 amino acids. Germline loops: CDR1 LGHNA, CDR2 YSLEER. The CDR3 spells CASSQDLGLAGLTQYF. In nucleotides, the CDR3 is TGCGCCAGCAGCCAAGATCTCGGACTAGCGGGGTTGACCCAGTACTTC.

There are a few counts of this clone. The V gene is TRBV5-1, the J gene TRBJ1-4; a possible D gene is TRBD1 (5 bases). Germline assignment: CDR1 SGHRS and CDR2 YFSETQ. V lost 0 bases and J 3 bases, leaving 9 bases between the germline ends. The CDR3 runs to 15 residues. CDR3 residues: CASSLARGANEKLFF. The CDR3 DNA reads as TGCGCCAGCAGCTTGGCACGAGGGGCTAATGAAAAACTGTTTTTT.

The rearrangement joins TRBV18 to TRBJ1-2; D is undetermined. Germline CDR1 KGHSH, CDR2 LQKENI. This CDR3 spans 15 amino acids. Trimming left V 2 bases short and J 0 bases short, with 10 bases between. The CDR3 DNA sequence: TGTGCCAGCTCACCATCAGCCGGGACTAACTATGGCTACACCTTC. Encoded protein: CASSPSAGTNYGYTF.

The gene calls are TRBV7-9 and TRBJ2-7; 7 positions match TRBD1. CDR1 SEHNR and CDR2 FQNEAQ come from the germline V gene (reference sequence). The CDR3 length is 14 residues. The junction had 8 bases not matched to a gene; V was cut back by 5 bases and J by 4 bases. CDR3 protein: CASSPGDRIYEQYV. CDR3 nucleotides: TGTGCCAGCAGCCCAGGGGACAGAATTTACGAGCAGTACGTC.

The chain joins TRBV5-1 to TRBJ1-6; D uncertain. This CDR3 has 14 residues. V lost 0 bases and J lost 8, with 9 bases in between. Per germline, CDR1 SGHRS and CDR2 YFSETQ. The CDR3 sequence is CASSLGQEDSPLHF. The DNA for the CDR3 is TGCGCCAGCAGCTTGGGCCAGGAGGATTCACCCCTCCACTTT.

The chain employs TRBV18 and TRBJ2-6; the match to TRBD1 covers 7 bases. The junction had 5 bases not matched to a gene; V was cut back by 10 bases and J by 2 bases. The CDR3 extends over 14 amino acids. Germline V gene data show CDR1 as KGHSH and CDR2 as LQKENI. DNA of the CDR3: TGTGCCACCTCGGGACAGACTGGGGCCAACGTCCTGACTTTC. Residues: CATSGQTGANVLTF.

This sequence joins TRBV3-1 (or the pseudogene TRBV3-2) and TRBJ1-2, with D uncertain. The germline V gene has CDR1 LGHDT and CDR2 YNNKEL (reference sequence). V lost 1 base and J 7 bases, leaving 10 bases between the germline ends. CDR3 size: 13 residues. The CDR3 DNA follows: TGTGCCAGCAGCCAAGCAACTACTAGTGGCTACACCTTC. It codes for CASSQATTSGYTF.

The V and J genes are TRBV10-3 and TRBJ2-5; 11 positions match TRBD1. V shed 5 bases, J shed 5 bases, and the junction held 10 bases outside the gene matches. This CDR3 is built from 16 residues. CDR1 ENHRY and CDR2 SYGVKD come from the germline V gene. In DNA form, the CDR3 reads TGTGCCATCAGTACGAGCTCCGGGACAGGGGGGGAGACCCAGTACTTC. Amino acids: CAISTSSGTGGETQYF.

The chain employs TRBV28 and TRBJ1-2; no firm D call. The CDR3 consists of 14 residues. The ends were cut back, 4 bases at V and 4 bases at J, with 13 bases in the middle. Germline lookup yields CDR1 MDHEN and CDR2 SYDVKM. Here the CDR3 DNA reads TGTGCCAGCAGTTCAGGCCCCGATAGCTATGGCTACACCTTC. Translated, it gives CASSSGPDSYGYTF.

This clone was observed a few times. The J gene is TRBJ1-2, the V gene TRBV3-1 (or the pseudogene TRBV3-2); D may be TRBD1 (5 bases). Trimming removed 5 bases from V and 3 bases from J, with 10 bases in between. The CDR3 totals 13 residues. The V gene's germline CDR1 is LGHDT and CDR2 YNNKEL (reference sequence). The CDR3 DNA is TGTGCCAGCAGCGCAGGGTATGACTATGGCTACACCTTC. It encodes CASSAGYDYGYTF.

This clone was observed a single time. V and J are TRBV5-1 and TRBJ2-3; D perhaps matches TRBD2 (5 bases). CDR3 length: 14 amino acids. Trimming stripped 2 bases from V and 4 bases from J, with 11 bases between. The germline V gene has CDR1 SGHRS and CDR2 YFSETQ. DNA of the CDR3: TGCGCCAGCAGCTTCGCCGGGGTACCAGATACGCAGTATTTT. It encodes CASSFAGVPDTQYF. The full variable domain, its missing parts supplied by reference TRBV5-1 and TRBJ2-3, is KAGVTQTPRYLIKTRGQQVTLSCSPISGHRSVSWYQQTPGQGLQFLFEYFSETQRNKGNFPGRFSGRQFSNSRSEMNVSTLELGDSALYLCASSFAGVPDTQYFGPGTRLTVL.

V usage is TRBV7-2 and J usage is TRBJ2-1; weak D call: TRBD2 (5 bases). CDR3 length: 16 residues. Germline V gives CDR1 SGHTA, CDR2 FQGNSA. V lost 0 bases, J lost 0 bases, and 9 bases lay in between. The CDR3 DNA sequence: TGTGCCAGCAGCTTAGCCCCTAGCCTCTCCTACAATGAGCAGTTCTTC. Translating it yields CASSLAPSLSYNEQFF.

The rearrangement joins TRBV2 to TRBJ2-5; perhaps TRBD2 as D (6 bases). CDR1 SNHLY and CDR2 FYNNEI come from the germline V gene. The CDR3 length is 14 residues. The V end lost 7 bases, the J end lost 3 bases, and 15 bases lay between the germline ends. The chain's CDR3 is CASTLSGVEETQYF. Written as DNA, the CDR3 is TGTGCCAGCACCCTTAGCGGCGTTGAAGAGACCCAGTACTTC.

CDR3 residues: CASSLAQGNYGYTF. In DNA, the CDR3 is TGTGCCAGCAGCTTAGCGCAGGGGAACTATGGCTACACCTTC. V gene TRBV7-9 combines with J gene TRBJ1-2, with D perhaps matching TRBD1 (6 bases). The CDR3 is made up of 14 amino acids. The V end lost 0 bases, the J end lost 2 bases, and 7 bases lay between the germline ends. Germline V gives CDR1 SEHNR, CDR2 FQNEAQ (reference sequence).

A single count supports this clone. The chain has TRBV7-9 and TRBJ2-3; no reliable D call. CDR3 length: 16 residues. From germline, CDR1 is SEHNR and CDR2 FQNEAQ (reference sequence). Deletions cut 3 bases from V and 1 base from J, with 14 bases between. The CDR3 loop reads CASSFERESGTDTQYF. The CDR3 nucleotides read TGTGCCAGCAGCTTTGAAAGGGAATCTGGCACAGATACGCAGTATTTT. The full variable domain, completed using reference TRBV7-9 and TRBJ2-3, is DTGVSQNPRHKITKRGQNVTFRCDPISEHNRLYWYRQTLGQGPEFLTYFQNEAQLEKSRLLSDRFSAERPKGSFSTLEIQRTEQGDSAMYLCASSFERESGTDTQYFGPGTRLTVL.

The chain combines TRBV4-3 with TRBJ1-4, with D possibly matching TRBD1 (6 bases). Germline CDR1 LGHNA, CDR2 YSLEER. The V gene lost 1 base and the J gene lost 0 bases, with 15 bases spanning the gap. This CDR3 region has 18 residues. CDR3 DNA sequence: TGCGCCAGCAGCCAAGGTTGGGGGACACCTGCAACTAATGAAAAACTGTTTTTT. Translated, it gives CASSQGWGTPATNEKLFF.

The gene calls are TRBV11-1 and TRBJ1-2, with D uncertain. This CDR3 is 14 amino acids long. Trimming pared 3 bases from V and 4 bases from J, leaving 12 bases between. Germline V gives CDR1 SGHAT, CDR2 FQDESV (reference sequence). CDR3 sequence reads: CASSFSPEGYGYTF. For the CDR3, the DNA is TGTGCCAGCAGCTTTTCCCCCGAGGGCTATGGCTACACCTTC.

The chain links TRBV19 to TRBJ1-1; 8 nucleotides align to TRBD1. The junction had 15 bases not matched to a gene; V was cut back by 8 bases and J by 7 bases. Looked up from germline, CDR1 is LNHDA and CDR2 is SQIVND (reference sequence). The CDR3 spans 15 residues. This CDR3 reads CASGTFGTGIFEAFF. The CDR3 DNA reads as TGTGCCAGTGGGACGTTTGGGACAGGAATCTTTGAAGCTTTCTTT.

This clone occurred once. The chain has TRBV6-2 or TRBV6-3 and TRBJ2-7; the D call may be TRBD1 or TRBD2 (5 bases each). Between the trimmed V and J ends, which lost 5 bases and 2 bases, there was a span of 13 bases. The CDR3 has 14 residues. Germline V gives CDR1 MNHEY, CDR2 SVGEGT. This chain's CDR3 is CASSRTRGPYEQYV. The CDR3 coding sequence is TGTGCCAGCAGTCGTACACGGGGCCCCTACGAGCAGTACGTC.

This clone has a handful of counts. This chain uses TRBV27 with TRBJ1-5; a possible D gene is TRBD1 (6 bases). V was pared by 0 bases and J by 6 bases, with 24 bases between. Germline values: CDR1 MNHEY, CDR2 SMNVEV (reference sequence). There are 19 residues in the CDR3. The CDR3 nucleotides read TGTGCCAGCAGTTTATCTGGCCTACGGGGGGCCGGGGGGAGTCAGCCCCAGCATTTT. Translated, it gives CASSLSGLRGAGGSQPQHF.

The chain combines TRBV24-1 with TRBJ2-3; D possibly matches TRBD1 or TRBD2 (5 bases each). Trimming took 4 bases from V and 2 from J, leaving 12 bases between them. Germline loops: CDR1 KGHDR, CDR2 SFDVKD. The CDR3 spans 15 residues. CDR3 DNA: TGTGCCACCAGTGACACCGGGACCCTCACAGATACGCAGTATTTT. This translates into CATSDTGTLTDTQYF.

This clone was observed a handful of times. The V call is TRBV5-1, the J call TRBJ2-2; unclear D gene. V was cut by 6 bases and J by 5 bases, with 17 bases left in between. Germline CDR1 and CDR2: SGHRS and YFSETQ. This CDR3 spans 15 amino acids. CDR3 DNA sequence: TGCGCCAGCAAGGAGACCCAGATGGGGACCGGGGAGCTGTTTTTT. Translation gives CASKETQMGTGELFF. The variable domain in full, with the rest retrieved from reference TRBV5-1 and TRBJ2-2, is KAGVTQTPRYLIKTRGQQVTLSCSPISGHRSVSWYQQTPGQGLQFLFEYFSETQRNKGNFPGRFSGRQFSNSRSEMNVSTLELGDSALYLCASKETQMGTGELFFGEGSRLTVL.